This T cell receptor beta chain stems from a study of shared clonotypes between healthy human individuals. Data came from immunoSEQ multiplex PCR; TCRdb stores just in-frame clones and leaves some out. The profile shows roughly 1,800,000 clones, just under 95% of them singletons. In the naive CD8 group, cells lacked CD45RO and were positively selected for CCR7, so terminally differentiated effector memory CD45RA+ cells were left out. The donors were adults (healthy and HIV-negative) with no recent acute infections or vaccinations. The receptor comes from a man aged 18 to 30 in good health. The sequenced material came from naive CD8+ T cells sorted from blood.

CDR3 nucleotides: TGTGCCAGCAGGGAAAAGGACAGCCTCTCCTACGAGCAGTACTTC. This codes for CASREKDSLSYEQYF. V gene TRBV14 combines with J gene TRBJ2-7, with D perhaps matching TRBD1 (6 bases). CDR3 length: 15 amino acids. Germline assignment: CDR1 SGHDN and CDR2 FVKESK. V dropped 6 bases and J dropped 0 bases, with 15 bases sitting between them.